A selection of T cell receptor beta chains follows, all from one sample in a study of shared clonotypes between healthy human individuals. The method was immunoSEQ multiplex PCR; TCRdb's version includes in-frame clones alone and lacks a portion of them. The data contain fewer than 850,000 clones, 90% of them seen just once; the ten biggest clones take up less than 40%. The sequenced sample consisted of memory CD8+ T cells from PBMCs. The receptors come from a young man in good health. Some clones in this sample may be carry-over from other donors' samples. Both conserved end residues are part of each CDR3. The D gene is left open where the match is weak. Only some rows state a clone size, as once, few, many or a class for expanded clones.

j_gene: TRBJ2-7; v_gene: TRBV5-1; d_gene: TRBD1; abundance: -; CDR3nt: TGCGCCAGCAGCTTGGATCTGACAGGGGAACCCTACGAGCAGTACTTC; CDR3aa: CASSLDLTGEPYEQYF
j_gene: TRBJ2-3; v_gene: TRBV7-8; d_gene: TRBD1; abundance: many; CDR3nt: TGTGCCAGCAGCTCTTTGACAGGGACGCAGTATTTT; CDR3aa: CASSSLTGTQYF
j_gene: TRBJ2-7; v_gene: TRBV30; d_gene: -; abundance: -; CDR3nt: TGTGCCTGGAGTAGTCCCAGAAACCTCTACGAGCAGTACTTC; CDR3aa: CAWSSPRNLYEQYF
j_gene: TRBJ1-1; v_gene: TRBV13; d_gene: -; abundance: -; CDR3nt: TGTGCCAGCAGCCCCAGGGGCACTGAAGCTTTCTTT; CDR3aa: CASSPRGTEAFF
j_gene: TRBJ1-1; v_gene: TRBV28; d_gene: -; abundance: -; CDR3nt: TGTGCCAGCAGACTTCCGTGGGGGAACACTGAAGCTTTCTTT; CDR3aa: CASRLPWGNTEAFF
j_gene: TRBJ1-2; v_gene: TRBV30; d_gene: -; abundance: -; CDR3nt: TGTGCCTGGAGTGCCCCTATTCTCCTTATGGGGGGCTACACCTTC; CDR3aa: CAWSAPILLMGGYTF
j_gene: TRBJ2-1; v_gene: TRBV27; d_gene: -; abundance: -; CDR3nt: TGTGCCAGCAGTTTAGCCTCCTACAATGAGCAGTTCTTC; CDR3aa: CASSLASYNEQFF
j_gene: TRBJ2-1; v_gene: TRBV14; d_gene: TRBD1; abundance: -; CDR3nt: TGTGCCAGCAGCCACCGTGACAGGGTGGATGAGCAGTTCTTC; CDR3aa: CASSHRDRVDEQFF
j_gene: TRBJ2-7; v_gene: TRBV5-5; d_gene: TRBD2; abundance: -; CDR3nt: TGTGCCAGCAGCTTGGTGGGACTAGCGGGAGGGAGCGAGCAGTACTTC; CDR3aa: CASSLVGLAGGSEQYF
j_gene: TRBJ2-3; v_gene: TRBV7-9; d_gene: TRBD2; abundance: once; CDR3nt: TGTGCCAGCGAGCGGGGGGGTCCAGATACGCAGTATTTT; CDR3aa: CASERGGPDTQYF
j_gene: TRBJ2-7; v_gene: TRBV25-1; d_gene: -; abundance: -; CDR3nt: TGTGCCAGCAGTTATGGGCACGAGCAGTACTTC; CDR3aa: CASSYGHEQYF
j_gene: TRBJ2-7; v_gene: TRBV7-9; d_gene: TRBD1; abundance: -; CDR3nt: TGTGCCAGCAGCTTACACGGTGGGACAGGAGCGTACGAGCAGTACTTC; CDR3aa: CASSLHGGTGAYEQYF
j_gene: TRBJ1-1; v_gene: TRBV11-3; d_gene: -; abundance: -; CDR3nt: TGTGCCAGCAGCCCAAGTTACGTCACTGAAGCTTTCTTT; CDR3aa: CASSPSYVTEAFF
j_gene: TRBJ2-5; v_gene: TRBV21-1; d_gene: -; abundance: -; CDR3nt: TGTGCCCGAGGAGCGGGAGGACCGTGGGAGACCCAGTACTTC; CDR3aa: CARGAGGPWETQYF
j_gene: TRBJ2-6; v_gene: TRBV19; d_gene: -; abundance: -; CDR3nt: TGTGCCAGTAGTGCAGGGGAAGGGGCCAACGTCCTGACTTTC; CDR3aa: CASSAGEGANVLTF
j_gene: TRBJ2-1; v_gene: TRBV5-1; d_gene: -; abundance: -; CDR3nt: TGCGCCAGCAGCGGCCGTTTAGGGCATGAGCAGTTCTTC; CDR3aa: CASSGRLGHEQFF
j_gene: TRBJ2-7; v_gene: TRBV4-3; d_gene: TRBD2; abundance: few; CDR3nt: TGCGCCAGCTCGAACGGCTGGGCTAGCGGGACGGAAAGGAACGAGCAGTACTTC; CDR3aa: CASSNGWASGTERNEQYF
j_gene: TRBJ1-1; v_gene: TRBV10-1; d_gene: -; abundance: -; CDR3nt: TGCGCCAGCAGTGGACCAAACACTGAAGCTTTCTTT; CDR3aa: CASSGPNTEAFF
j_gene: TRBJ2-7; v_gene: TRBV10-3; d_gene: TRBD1; abundance: -; CDR3nt: TGTGCCATCAGTGAGAGGGACAGGGGAGGCGAGCAGTACTTC; CDR3aa: CAISERDRGGEQYF
j_gene: TRBJ1-2; v_gene: TRBV11-2; d_gene: -; abundance: -; CDR3nt: TGTGCCAGCAGCCCAAATGACCAGAACTATGGCTACACCTTC; CDR3aa: CASSPNDQNYGYTF
j_gene: TRBJ1-1; v_gene: TRBV7-9; d_gene: -; abundance: -; CDR3nt: TGTGCCACGCGGGTTATTGCTGAAGCTTTCTTT; CDR3aa: CATRVIAEAFF
j_gene: TRBJ1-2; v_gene: TRBV27; d_gene: -; abundance: -; CDR3nt: TGTGCCAGCAGTTTGGGGGGGTTGGGGGATCCAAACTATGGCTACACCTTC; CDR3aa: CASSLGGLGDPNYGYTF